This entry concerns a single T cell receptor (beta chain). One entry per CDR3 protein results from TCRdb running MiXCR on the RT-PCR reads. This table has about 700,000 distinct CDR3 sequences, approximately 15% appearing once. The trim removed 6 bases at V and 8 bases at J, leaving 5 bases unmatched. This CDR3 comprises 13 residues. Sequenced sample: memory CD4+ T cells from blood. The gene calls are TRBV12-3 or TRBV12-4 and TRBJ1-1; 11 bases align to TRBD1. The clonotype originates from a female donor in good health, serving as a healthy control. As DNA, the CDR3 is TGTGCCAGCAGAAGGACAGGGGGCGGGGAAGCTTTCTTT. It translates to CASRRTGGGEAFF.